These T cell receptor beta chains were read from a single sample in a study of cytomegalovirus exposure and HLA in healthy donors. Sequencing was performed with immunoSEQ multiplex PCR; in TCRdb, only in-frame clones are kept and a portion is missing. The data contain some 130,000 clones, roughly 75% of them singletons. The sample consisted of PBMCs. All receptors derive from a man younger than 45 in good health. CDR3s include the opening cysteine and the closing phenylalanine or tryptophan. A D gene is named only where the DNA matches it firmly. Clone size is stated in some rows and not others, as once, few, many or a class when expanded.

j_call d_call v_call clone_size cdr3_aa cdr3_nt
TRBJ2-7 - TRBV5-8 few CASSPVKAYEQYF TGTGCCAGCAGCCCGGTTAAAGCCTACGAGCAGTACTTC
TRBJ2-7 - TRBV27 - CASSSDRTRDEQYF TGTGCCAGCAGTTCCGACCGCACGCGGGACGAGCAGTACTTC
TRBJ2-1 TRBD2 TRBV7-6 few CASSLAPLILSGLGEQFF TGTGCCAGCAGCTTAGCGCCCCTAATCCTTAGCGGGTTAGGTGAGCAGTTCTTC
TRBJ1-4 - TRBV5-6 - CASRGSDEKLFF TGTGCCAGCCGGGGATCGGATGAAAAACTGTTTTTT
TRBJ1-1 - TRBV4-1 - CASSQDGIRAFF TGCGCCAGCAGCCAAGATGGTATTCGGGCTTTCTTT
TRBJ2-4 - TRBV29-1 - CSVSSGPKNIQYF TGCAGCGTCTCCTCAGGGCCCAAAAACATTCAGTACTTC
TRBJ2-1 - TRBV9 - CASSVEYAGEQFF TGTGCCAGCAGCGTAGAATATGCGGGTGAGCAGTTCTTC
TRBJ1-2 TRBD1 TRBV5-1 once CASSFSQGQAYGYTF TGCGCCAGCAGCTTTTCCCAGGGACAGGCCTATGGCTACACCTTC
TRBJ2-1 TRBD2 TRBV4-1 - CASSQREAGPYNEQFF TGCGCCAGCAGCCAGCGGGAGGCCGGACCCTACAATGAGCAGTTCTTC
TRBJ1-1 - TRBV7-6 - CASSPTGSTEAFF TGTGCCAGCAGCCCAACAGGGTCCACTGAAGCTTTCTTT